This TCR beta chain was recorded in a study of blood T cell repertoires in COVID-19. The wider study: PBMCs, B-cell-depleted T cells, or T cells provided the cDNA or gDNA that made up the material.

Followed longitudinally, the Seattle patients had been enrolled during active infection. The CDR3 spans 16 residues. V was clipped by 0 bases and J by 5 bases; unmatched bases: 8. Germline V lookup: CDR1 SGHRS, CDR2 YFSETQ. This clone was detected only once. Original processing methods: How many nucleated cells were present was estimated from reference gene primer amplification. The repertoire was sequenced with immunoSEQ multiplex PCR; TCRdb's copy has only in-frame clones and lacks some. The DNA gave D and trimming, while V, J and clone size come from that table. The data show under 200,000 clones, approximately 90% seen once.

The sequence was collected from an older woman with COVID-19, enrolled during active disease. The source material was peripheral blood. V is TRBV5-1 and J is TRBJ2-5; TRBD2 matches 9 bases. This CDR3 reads CASSLVASGDGETQYF. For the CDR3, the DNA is TGCGCCAGCAGCTTGGTTGCTAGCGGGGATGGGGAGACCCAGTACTTC.